These T cell receptor beta chains were read from a single sample in a study of cytomegalovirus exposure and HLA in healthy donors. Assay: immunoSEQ multiplex PCR; the TCRdb copy retains only in-frame clones and omits some. The sample includes roughly 120,000 clones, roughly three quarters seen only once; the top ten take 2% to 2.5%. The sample comprised PBMCs. The receptors were sampled from a young man in good health and CMV-seronegative. The CDR3 runs from the conserved cysteine through the conserved F or W. D genes are given only for firm matches. Size values are once, few and many counts, or a class for expanded clones, and some rows have none.

abundance	j_gene	v_gene	d_gene	CDR3nt	CDR3aa
.	TRBJ1-4	TRBV9	TRBD1	TGTGCCAGCAGCCCCCGCTCGGGACAGATTAATGAAAAACTGTTTTTT	CASSPRSGQINEKLFF
.	TRBJ2-7	TRBV7-8	TRBD1	TGTGCCAGCAGCATACGAACCGGGACAGAACTCTACGAGCAGTACTTC	CASSIRTGTELYEQYF
.	TRBJ2-7	TRBV5-1	TRBD2	TGCGCCAGCAGCTTGGCCGGATGGGTAGCGGGAGGAGGAGAGCAGTACTTC	CASSLAGWVAGGGEQYF
.	TRBJ2-2	TRBV19	TRBD2	TGTGCCAGTCGCAGGGAAACCGGGACTAGTCGTTACGGGGAGCTGTTTTTT	CASRRETGTSRYGELFF
.	TRBJ2-1	TRBV7-9	TRBD2	TGTGCCAGCAGCTTACGGGGGACTAGCGACGAGCAGTTCTTC	CASSLRGTSDEQFF
few	TRBJ2-3	TRBV7-3	TRBD2	TGTGCCAGCAGCGCAACTAGCGGGAGAGGCACAGATACGCAGTATTTT	CASSATSGRGTDTQYF
.	TRBJ2-4	TRBV6-5	.	TGTGCCAGCAGTTACACGTACAGTTGGGCTAAAAACATTCAGTACTTC	CASSYTYSWAKNIQYF
.	TRBJ2-3	TRBV19	.	TGTGCCAGTAGAGGGGGGACAGTCAGTGCGCAGTATTTT	CASRGGTVSAQYF
.	TRBJ2-3	TRBV5-1	.	TGCGCCAGCAGCTTGAGCCTAGCGAGCACAGATACGCAGTATTTT	CASSLSLASTDTQYF
.	TRBJ2-2	TRBV27	TRBD1	TGTGCCAGCAGTTTCCATATTGACAGGGCGAACACCGGGGAGCTGTTTTTT	CASSFHIDRANTGELFF
.	TRBJ2-1	TRBV28	.	TGTGCCAGCAGTCCCGTCAGGGGTAGGAATGAGCAGTTCTTC	CASSPVRGRNEQFF
.	TRBJ2-2	TRBV5-1	.	TGCGCCAGTACCCAAGAGGACACCGGGGAGCTGTTTTTT	CASTQEDTGELFF
few	TRBJ1-2	TRBV29-1	.	TGCAGCGTTGATAGACAGTATGGCTACACCTTC	CSVDRQYGYTF
.	TRBJ2-3	TRBV15	TRBD2	TGTGCCACCAGCAGGAGCGGGAACACAGATACGCAGTATTTT	CATSRSGNTDTQYF
once	TRBJ2-1	TRBV2	TRBD1	TGTGCCAGCAGAAGGCAGGGGGATTTGAATGAGCAGTTCTTC	CASRRQGDLNEQFF
.	TRBJ2-1	TRBV7-3	TRBD1	TGTGCCAGCAGCTCCGACAGGGCCCGGTACAATGAGCAGTTCTTC	CASSSDRARYNEQFF
once	TRBJ1-1	TRBV2	.	TGTGCCAGTGACGACCGGGGGTCCAACACTGAAGCTTTCTTT	CASDDRGSNTEAFF
.	TRBJ1-1	TRBV11-2	.	TGTGCCAGCAGCTTAGACCTCCGTACTGAAGCTTTCTTT	CASSLDLRTEAFF
few	TRBJ1-1	TRBV13	TRBD1	TGTGCCAGCAGCCTCCGGGACAGGGACGAAGCTTTCTTT	CASSLRDRDEAFF
.	TRBJ1-5	TRBV11-1	.	TGTGCCAGCAGCTTAGGAGGCGGGCTGCCCCAGCATTTT	CASSLGGGLPQHF
.	TRBJ1-4	TRBV5-4	.	TGTGCCAGCAGCTCCAAACAAACAGGGACTAGTAATGAAAAACTGTTTTTT	CASSSKQTGTSNEKLFF
.	TRBJ2-7	TRBV18	.	TGTGCCAGCTCACCACCTTCCTTGACACGATACGAGCAGTACTTC	CASSPPSLTRYEQYF
.	TRBJ1-2	TRBV6-5	.	TGTGCCAGCAGTTACCGGGCGGGGAGGGGCTACACCTTC	CASSYRAGRGYTF
once	TRBJ2-3	TRBV11-3	.	TGTGCCAGCAGCCGGGGATGGGATACGCAGTATTTT	CASSRGWDTQYF
.	TRBJ1-6	TRBV6-5	.	TGTGCCAGCAGTTACTCGAGAGGCAGGGTTAATTCACCCCTCCACTTT	CASSYSRGRVNSPLHF
once	TRBJ2-3	TRBV2	.	TGTGCCAGCAGTGAATCAAGGCGGGCGGATACGCAGTATTTT	CASSESRRADTQYF
.	TRBJ2-1	TRBV5-5	TRBD1	TGTGCCAGCAGCTTGGAGCCTCGGGACAGGTCTTCCTACAATGAGCAGTTCTTC	CASSLEPRDRSSYNEQFF
.	TRBJ2-7	TRBV27	TRBD1	TGTGCCAGCAGGCGCCAGGGGGCTGGCGACGAGCAGTACTTC	CASRRQGAGDEQYF
few	TRBJ2-7	TRBV2	TRBD2	TGTGCCAGCAATAGTCCTAGCGGGAGTCCCTACGAGCAGTACTTC	CASNSPSGSPYEQYF
.	TRBJ2-3	TRBV4-1	.	TGCGCCAGCAGCAACCCGGGACAAGACCCCCAAGATACGCAGTATTTT	CASSNPGQDPQDTQYF
.	TRBJ2-2	TRBV7-9	TRBD1	TGTGCCAGCAGCCGCAGGGACAGCAGCAACACCGGGGAGCTGTTTTTT	CASSRRDSSNTGELFF
.	TRBJ2-7	TRBV7-8	.	TGTGCCAGCAGCTCGGACAGAATCTACGAGCAGTACTTC	CASSSDRIYEQYF
few	TRBJ1-1	TRBV7-8	.	TGTGCCAGCAGCTGGTCTACAGTCCTGAACACTGAAGCTTTCTTT	CASSWSTVLNTEAFF
.	TRBJ2-7	TRBV29-1	TRBD2	TGCAGCGTCCGTAGCGGGAGTGGCGCCTACGAGCAGTACTTC	CSVRSGSGAYEQYF
.	TRBJ2-7	TRBV28	TRBD1	TGTGCCAGCAGTTTAGGGGGACAGGGAGGGTACTTC	CASSLGGQGGYF
.	TRBJ1-1	TRBV25-1	.	TGTGCCAGCAGTCTTACAGGGCCCGGGGAAGCTTTCTTT	CASSLTGPGEAFF
.	TRBJ2-7	TRBV5-5	TRBD1	TGTGCCAGCAGCCCCGATTACCGGGACAGGGTCGGCGAGCAGTACTTC	CASSPDYRDRVGEQYF
.	TRBJ2-1	TRBV2	TRBD1	TGTGCCAGCAAGAGGCAGGGGGTCTCTGCCATGGATGAGCAGTTCTTC	CASKRQGVSAMDEQFF
.	TRBJ2-7	TRBV7-2	.	TGTGCCAGCAGCTTAGTAGGAGCGGGTGCCAACTCCTACGAGCAGTACTTC	CASSLVGAGANSYEQYF
few	TRBJ1-1	TRBV29-1	TRBD1	TGCAGCGTCCGGACAGGGATGGGTGAAGCTTTCTTT	CSVRTGMGEAFF
.	TRBJ2-3	TRBV19	.	TGTGCCAGTAGTCCCCAGGGGAGAGGGGCAGATACGCAGTATTTT	CASSPQGRGADTQYF
.	TRBJ2-7	TRBV5-1	TRBD2	TGCGCCAGCAGCCACAGGACTAGCGGACCCTACGAGCAGTACTTC	CASSHRTSGPYEQYF
.	TRBJ1-2	TRBV9	TRBD1	TGTGCCAGCAGCGGGGACAGCAACTATGGCTACACCTTC	CASSGDSNYGYTF
few	TRBJ2-1	TRBV11-2	.	TGTGCCAGCAGCTTAGGCAGCTCCTACAATGAGCAGTTCTTC	CASSLGSSYNEQFF
.	TRBJ2-3	TRBV7-3	TRBD2	TGTGCCAGCAGCTTAATTCAGACTAGCGGTACAGATACGCAGTATTTT	CASSLIQTSGTDTQYF
.	TRBJ1-5	TRBV28	TRBD1	TGTGCCAGCAGAGGACAGGTCGGGGGTCAGCCCCAGCATTTT	CASRGQVGGQPQHF
.	TRBJ2-3	TRBV9	.	TGTGCCAGCAGCGTAGCTTCAGAGGAAGATACGCAGTATTTT	CASSVASEEDTQYF
few	TRBJ2-5	TRBV13	TRBD2	TGTGCCAGCAGCTTAGACCTAGCGGGAGCGGACTTC	CASSLDLAGADF
.	TRBJ2-1	TRBV7-3	.	TGTGCCAGCAGCTTAGCTAATGACAATGAGCAGTTCTTC	CASSLANDNEQFF
.	TRBJ2-5	TRBV14	.	TGTGCCAGCAGCCCGGGACTCGGGACCCAGTACTTC	CASSPGLGTQYF
.	TRBJ2-3	TRBV12-5	TRBD2	TGTGCTAGTGCCATAGGGACTAGCGGGAACACAGATACGCAGTATTTT	CASAIGTSGNTDTQYF
.	TRBJ2-3	TRBV11-2	.	TGTGCCAGCAGCTTAAATCAGGGTCAAGATACGCAGTATTTT	CASSLNQGQDTQYF
.	TRBJ1-5	TRBV6-5	TRBD1	TGTGCCAGCAAGAGGGACAGTAGCAATCAGCCCCAGCATTTT	CASKRDSSNQPQHF
once	TRBJ1-5	TRBV27	TRBD1	TGTGCCAGCAGTCCTGACAGGGGAACATATAGCAATCAGCCCCAGCATTTT	CASSPDRGTYSNQPQHF